This passage covers 20 T cell receptor beta chains from one sample sequenced in a study of shared clonotypes between healthy human individuals. Clones were read by immunoSEQ multiplex PCR, and TCRdb kept only the in-frame ones, dropping some. The sample lists a few million clones, more than 85% occurring once. The material sequenced was naive CD4+ T cells from PBMCs. As for subset: CD45RA+ positively selected. These receptors originate from a man younger than 35 in good health. Some clones in this sample may be carry-over from other donors' samples.

DNA for the CDR3: TGTGCCAGCAGCCAAGATCTCGGGACAGGGCGCACCGGGGAGCTGTTTTTT. Translated: CASSQDLGTGRTGELFF. The V gene is TRBV14, the J gene TRBJ2-2, with 9 bases identical to TRBD1. The germline V gene encodes CDR1 SGHDN and CDR2 FVKESK. V trimming: 0 bases; J trimming: 4 bases; junction bases outside the gene matches: 6. The CDR3 contains 17 residues.

The rearrangement joins TRBV6-6 to TRBJ2-2; TRBD2 might be the D (5 bases). With 6 bases removed from V and 1 base from J, the gap between germline ends came to 12 bases. The germline V gene encodes CDR1 MNHNY and CDR2 SVGAGI (reference sequence). CDR3 size: 15 residues. CDR3: CASRFEGRNTGELFF. The CDR3 DNA sequence: TGTGCCAGCAGATTTGAGGGCAGGAACACCGGGGAGCTGTTTTTT.

The chain couples TRBV10-3 to TRBJ2-1, with D possibly TRBD2 on 5 matching bases. From germline, CDR1 is ENHRY and CDR2 SYGVKD. The germline V and J ends were trimmed by 10 bases and 2 bases, with 6 bases remaining between them. CDR3 length: 11 residues. For the CDR3, the DNA is TGTGCCAGTAGCGCCTACAATGAGCAGTTCTTC. Protein: CASSAYNEQFF.

The chain recombines TRBV6-1 with TRBJ2-1; tentative D call: TRBD2 (6 bases). V gave up 4 bases and J gave up 10 bases, with 8 bases separating them. This CDR3 comprises 11 residues. Per the germline V gene, CDR1 is MNHNS and CDR2 is SASEGT. The CDR3 spells CASSGTKEQFF. CDR3 nucleotides: TGTGCCAGCAGTGGGACTAAGGAGCAGTTCTTC.

J is TRBJ1-4 and V is TRBV5-1; D is undetermined. The CDR3 length is 16 residues. CDR1 SGHRS and CDR2 YFSETQ come from the germline V gene. V lost 5 bases and J 0 bases, leaving 14 bases between the germline ends. CDR3 DNA: TGCGCCAGCAGTAAGGCCTCTGCGTCAACTAATGAAAAACTGTTTTTT. Protein: CASSKASASTNEKLFF.

CDR3 in DNA: TGTGCCAGCAGTTTGCTTGGGACGCAGAACACCGGGGAGCTGTTTTTT. Protein: CASSLLGTQNTGELFF. This chain uses TRBV28 with TRBJ2-2, with D perhaps given as TRBD1 or TRBD2 (5 bases each). Germline lookup yields CDR1 MDHEN and CDR2 SYDVKM. V lost 3 bases and J lost 1, with 12 bases in between. The CDR3 loop spans 16 amino acids.

The chain joins TRBV27 to TRBJ2-3; 8 nucleotides line up with TRBD2. The germline V gene encodes CDR1 MNHEY and CDR2 SMNVEV (reference sequence). V was pared by 3 bases and J by 8 bases, with 7 bases of the junction left unmatched. This CDR3 is built from 14 residues. The CDR3 is CASSFRGLGSTQYF. In DNA, the CDR3 is TGTGCCAGCAGTTTCCGGGGACTAGGGAGTACGCAGTATTTT.

The gene calls are TRBV11-2 and TRBJ2-7; D remains unclear. V lost 5 bases, J lost 6 bases, and 17 bases lay in between. Germline V gene lookup returns CDR1 SGHAT and CDR2 FQNNGV. The CDR3 contains 14 residues. This CDR3 is CASSPTVTSAEQYF. The CDR3 DNA follows: TGTGCCAGCAGCCCGACCGTGACGTCTGCCGAGCAGTACTTC.

The chain carries TRBV7-8 and TRBJ2-7; D unresolved. V was clipped by 3 bases and J by 0 bases, with 9 bases between them. Germline V CDR1 and CDR2: SGHVS, FQNEAQ. This CDR3 comprises 14 residues. This CDR3 is CASSFLTVSYEQYF. The CDR3 DNA follows: TGTGCCAGCAGCTTTTTGACGGTCTCCTACGAGCAGTACTTC. Full variable domain (rest looked up from reference TRBV7-8 and TRBJ2-7): GAGVSQSPRYKVAKRGQDVALRCDPISGHVSLFWYQQALGQGPEFLTYFQNEAQLDKSGLPSDRFFAERPEGSVSTLKIQRTQQEDSAVYLCASSFLTVSYEQYFGPGTRLTVT.

CDR3 in DNA: TGTGCCAGCAGTGAGGGTGCCGCCTACTCTGGAAACACCATATATTTT. It translates to CASSEGAAYSGNTIYF. V is TRBV6-1 and J is TRBJ1-3; D not certain. Trimming took 3 bases from V and 0 from J, leaving 12 bases between them. The CDR3 spans 16 residues. Per the germline V gene, CDR1 is MNHNS and CDR2 is SASEGT.

V is TRBV6-1 and J is TRBJ2-1; 8 positions match TRBD1. In germline, CDR1 is MNHNS, CDR2 SASEGT. Trimming took 3 bases from V and 2 from J; bases not matched to a gene: 3. The CDR3 runs 15 residues. CDR3 nucleotide sequence: TGTGCCAGCAGTGACCCGGGACAGGCCTACAATGAGCAGTTCTTC. It specifies CASSDPGQAYNEQFF.

The gene calls are TRBV5-1 and TRBJ1-1, with D unresolved. The germline V gene encodes CDR1 SGHRS and CDR2 YFSETQ. V was shortened by 4 bases and J by 0 bases, with 13 bases between the two germline ends. The CDR3 contains 15 residues. As DNA, the CDR3 is TGCGCCAGCAGCCCGGACGGGAGGCTGAACACTGAAGCTTTCTTT. It yields the protein CASSPDGRLNTEAFF. Together with reference TRBV5-1 and TRBJ1-1, the CDR3 gives the full variable domain: KAGVTQTPRYLIKTRGQQVTLSCSPISGHRSVSWYQQTPGQGLQFLFEYFSETQRNKGNFPGRFSGRQFSNSRSEMNVSTLELGDSALYLCASSPDGRLNTEAFFGQGTRLTVV.

The chain joins TRBV18 to TRBJ2-3; 11 positions agree with TRBD2. CDR1 is KGHSH and CDR2 is LQKENI in the germline V gene. The CDR3 extends over 15 amino acids. The ends lost 6 bases at V and 6 bases at J; junction bases unmatched: 8. The CDR3 region is CASSNGLAGPDTQYF. CDR3 in DNA: TGTGCCAGCTCCAACGGACTAGCGGGTCCGGATACGCAGTATTTT.

Of note for this clone: In the same sample, other DNA sequences code for this CDR3. The genes are TRBV6-5 and TRBJ2-3; TRBD2 is a possible D gene (5 bases). Deletions cut 4 bases from V and 0 bases from J, with 8 bases between. Germline V gives CDR1 MNHEY, CDR2 SVGAGI. The CDR3 extends over 14 amino acids. This CDR3 is CASSSRTSTDTQYF. The CDR3 nucleotides are TGTGCCAGCAGTTCCAGGACTAGCACAGATACGCAGTATTTT.

This clone was observed once. The V call is TRBV28, the J call TRBJ1-3, with D unresolved. The CDR3 length is 15 residues. Germline V gene sequence: CDR1 MDHEN, CDR2 SYDVKM. V gave up 6 bases and J gave up 0 bases, with 12 bases separating them. CDR3 region: CASSSPFPSGNTIYF. CDR3 coding DNA: TGTGCCAGCAGCTCCCCTTTTCCCTCTGGAAACACCATATATTTT.

The J gene is TRBJ1-4, the V gene TRBV7-8, with 8 positions matching TRBD1. V lost 5 bases and J lost 7; bases outside the gene matches: 9. The CDR3 spans 15 residues. Germline CDR1 reads SGHVS; CDR2 reads FQNEAQ. CDR3 residues: CASSIEDRASEKLFF. The CDR3, as DNA: TGTGCCAGCAGCATAGAGGACAGGGCCTCTGAAAAACTGTTTTTT.

The chain uses TRBV9 and TRBJ2-4; D not certain. CDR1 SGDLS and CDR2 YYNGEE come from the germline V gene. The CDR3 spans 14 residues. Between the trimmed V and J ends, which lost 3 bases and 1 base, there was a span of 8 bases. The CDR3 DNA follows: TGTGCCAGCAGCGCCACGACCGCCAAAAACATTCAGTACTTC. The encoded protein is CASSATTAKNIQYF.

The rearrangement uses TRBV5-1 and TRBJ1-3, with D unclear. Germline V gene sequence: CDR1 SGHRS, CDR2 YFSETQ. The CDR3 totals 13 residues. V lost 0 bases and J lost 8, with 9 bases in between. The CDR3 DNA follows: TGCGCCAGCAGCTTGGAAGGGAGGGACACCATATATTTT. The encoded protein is CASSLEGRDTIYF. Supplemented by reference TRBV5-1 and TRBJ1-3, the full variable domain reads KAGVTQTPRYLIKTRGQQVTLSCSPISGHRSVSWYQQTPGQGLQFLFEYFSETQRNKGNFPGRFSGRQFSNSRSEMNVSTLELGDSALYLCASSLEGRDTIYFGEGSWLTVV.

The genes are TRBV30 and TRBJ2-1; possibly TRBD1 for D (7 bases). The CDR3 runs to 12 residues. The V end was cut by 2 bases, the J end by 10 bases, with 12 bases between. Germline CDR1 GTSNPN, CDR2 SVGIG (reference sequence). The CDR3 protein is CAWSSSGGEQFF. Here the CDR3 DNA reads TGTGCCTGGAGTTCCTCAGGGGGGGAGCAGTTCTTC.

The genes are TRBV9 and TRBJ2-6; 8 nucleotides line up with TRBD1. Germline CDR1 and CDR2: SGDLS and YYNGEE. V dropped 4 bases and J dropped 0; count of bases not matched to a gene: 9. This CDR3 comprises 18 residues. CDR3 sequence: CASSKGGQVYSGANVLTF. Written as DNA, the CDR3 is TGTGCCAGCAGCAAGGGGGGACAGGTGTACTCTGGGGCCAACGTCCTGACTTTC.